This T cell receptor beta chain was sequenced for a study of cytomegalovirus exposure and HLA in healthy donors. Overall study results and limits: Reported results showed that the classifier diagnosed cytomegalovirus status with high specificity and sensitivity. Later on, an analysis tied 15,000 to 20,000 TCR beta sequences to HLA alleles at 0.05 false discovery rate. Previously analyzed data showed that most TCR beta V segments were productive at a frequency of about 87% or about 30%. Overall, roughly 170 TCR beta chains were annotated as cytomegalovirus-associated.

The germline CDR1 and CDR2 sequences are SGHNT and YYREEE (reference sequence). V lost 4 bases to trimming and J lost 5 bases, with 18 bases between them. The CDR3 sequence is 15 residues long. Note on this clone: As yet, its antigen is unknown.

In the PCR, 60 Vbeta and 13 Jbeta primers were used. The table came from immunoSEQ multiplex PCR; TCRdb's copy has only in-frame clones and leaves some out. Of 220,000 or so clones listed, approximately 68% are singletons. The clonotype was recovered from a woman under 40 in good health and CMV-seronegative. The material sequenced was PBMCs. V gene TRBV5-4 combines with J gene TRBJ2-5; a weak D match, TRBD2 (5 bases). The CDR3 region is CASSPQRAGEETQYF. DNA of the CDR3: TGTGCCAGCAGCCCCCAGAGGGCAGGTGAGGAGACCCAGTACTTC. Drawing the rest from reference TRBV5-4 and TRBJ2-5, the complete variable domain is ETGVTQSPTHLIKTRGQQVTLRCSSQSGHNTVSWYQQALGQGPQFIFQYYREEENGRGNFPPRFSGLQFPNYSSELNVNALELDDSALYLCASSPQRAGEETQYFGPGTRLLVL.